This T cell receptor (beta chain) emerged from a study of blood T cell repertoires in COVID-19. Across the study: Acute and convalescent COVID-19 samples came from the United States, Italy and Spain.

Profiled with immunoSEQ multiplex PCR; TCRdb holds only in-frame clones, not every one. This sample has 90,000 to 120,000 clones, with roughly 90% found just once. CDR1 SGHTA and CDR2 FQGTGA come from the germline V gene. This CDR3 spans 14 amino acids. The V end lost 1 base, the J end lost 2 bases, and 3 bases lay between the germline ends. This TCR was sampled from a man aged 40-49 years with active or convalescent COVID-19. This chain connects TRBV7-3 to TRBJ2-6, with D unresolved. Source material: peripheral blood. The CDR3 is CASSLNTGANVLTF. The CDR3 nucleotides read TGTGCCAGCAGCTTAAACACTGGGGCCAACGTCCTGACTTTC.